These 22 T cell receptor beta chains share one sample of origin, sequenced in a study of T cells in Graves' hyperthyroidism and ophthalmopathy. RNA transcripts were the template for amplifying TCR beta CDR3 regions. First-round RT-PCR targeting the TCR CDR3 was performed with the HTBI primer set. TCRdb fed the multiplex PCR reads into MiXCR, producing one record per CDR3 protein. The profile shows 150,000 or so distinct CDR3 sequences, around 20% of them singletons. The sample was blood. All receptors come from a woman in her forties or fifties with Graves' hyperthyroidism that later progressed to Graves' ophthalmopathy.

Many counts were recorded for this clonotype. The chain couples TRBV11-2 to TRBJ2-6, with unresolved D. V was cut by 5 bases and J by 2 bases, with 10 bases left in between. Germline V gives CDR1 SGHAT, CDR2 FQNNGV. This CDR3 has 15 amino acids. This chain's CDR3 is CASSRWVTGANVLTF. DNA of the CDR3: TGTGCCAGCAGCCGCTGGGTGACTGGGGCCAACGTCCTGACTTTC.

The V gene is TRBV19, the J gene TRBJ2-2; D gene unclear. This CDR3 has 13 residues. The germline CDR1 and CDR2 sequences are LNHDA and SQIVND (reference sequence). Trimming left V 2 bases short and J 4 bases short, with 5 bases between. The CDR3 sequence is CASSIHTTGELFF. The DNA for the CDR3 is TGTGCCAGTAGTATACATACCACCGGGGAGCTGTTTTTT.

This clonotype was recorded at least ten times. The chain couples TRBV28 to TRBJ1-1, with 8 bases matching TRBD1. V lost 6 bases to trimming and J lost 7 bases; unmatched junction nucleotides: 10. Germline loops: CDR1 MDHEN, CDR2 SYDVKM. The CDR3 has 14 amino acids. The CDR3 sequence is CASRKNRGLGEAFF. CDR3 in DNA: TGTGCCAGCAGGAAAAACAGGGGGTTAGGTGAAGCTTTCTTT.

The V and J genes are TRBV4-1 and TRBJ1-1; D is uncertain. V lost 3 bases to trimming and J lost 5 bases, with 22 bases between them. This CDR3 has 17 residues. CDR1 and CDR2 (germline): MGHRA, YSYEKL. CDR3 nucleotides: TGCGCCAGCAGCCAGGAATGGTTACATGGCTTAGTGACTGAAGCTTTCTTT. Protein: CASSQEWLHGLVTEAFF.

Worth noting for this clonotype: Possible read error: a much larger clone is one base away. The rearrangement uses TRBV10-3 and TRBJ2-1, with TRBD2 identical over 7 bases. The CDR3 is 17 residues long. CDR1 is ENHRY, CDR2 SYGVKD, per germline. With 7 bases clipped from V and 0 bases from J, the junction kept 12 bases outside the gene matches. CDR3 residues: CAIKTSERSGSYNEQFF. The CDR3 nucleotides read TGTGCCATCAAAACTAGCGAGAGATCAGGCTCCTACAATGAGCAGTTCTTC.

This clonotype was counted many times. The chain has TRBV20-1 and TRBJ2-5, with a possible D match to TRBD1 (5 bases). The germline V gene has CDR1 DFQATT and CDR2 SNEGSKA (reference sequence). The CDR3 covers 13 residues. Trimming removed 4 bases at V and 4 bases at J, with 13 bases between. The CDR3, as DNA: TGCAGTGCTACATTACAGGCCCCAGAGACCCAGTACTTC. It specifies CSATLQAPETQYF.

The table lists this clonotype with a few counts. The V gene is TRBV9, the J gene TRBJ2-3; 7 positions agree with TRBD1. The germline V gene encodes CDR1 SGDLS and CDR2 YYNGEE. Trimming removed 2 bases from V and 6 bases from J; junction bases left unmatched: 6. CDR3 length equals 14 residues. The chain's CDR3 is CASSVTGRRDTQYF. The CDR3 region has the DNA TGTGCCAGCAGCGTGACAGGGAGAAGGGATACGCAGTATTTT.

The chain couples TRBV5-6 to TRBJ1-2; no clear D gene. CDR1 and CDR2 (germline): SGHDT, YYEEEE. This CDR3 is 13 amino acids long. V was cut by 4 bases and J by 0 bases, with 7 bases left in between. Here the CDR3 DNA reads TGTGCCAGCAGCGCCCAAGCTAACTATGGCTACACCTTC. Its translation is CASSAQANYGYTF. The entire variable domain, with the rest obtained from reference TRBV5-6 and TRBJ1-2, is as follows: DAGVTQSPTHLIKTRGQQVTLRCSPKSGHDTVSWYQQALGQGPQFIFQYYEEEERQRGNFPDRFSGHQFPNYSSELNVNALLLGDSALYLCASSAQANYGYTFGSGTRLTVV.

Many counts were recorded for this clonotype. This chain connects TRBV12-3 or TRBV12-4 to TRBJ2-5; D unclear. With 4 bases removed from V and 5 bases from J, the gap between germline ends came to 14 bases. The length of the CDR3 is 14 residues. The CDR3 DNA sequence: TGTGCCAGCAGTTCGGCCCTTACCGGGGAGACCCAGTACTTC. Translating gives CASSSALTGETQYF.

The rearrangement joins TRBV7-8 to TRBJ2-3, with 10 bases fitting TRBD2. The CDR3 totals 16 residues. Looked up from germline, CDR1 is SGHVS and CDR2 is FQNEAQ. With V trimmed by 2 bases and J by 4 bases, 6 bases remained unmatched. In DNA form, the CDR3 reads TGTGCCAGCAGCTTATTCCTAGCGGGAGCCCCAGATACGCAGTATTTT. Protein product: CASSLFLAGAPDTQYF.

This clonotype was seen at least ten times. The chain uses TRBV30 and TRBJ1-4; maybe TRBD1 (5 bases). Trimming pared 3 bases from V and 2 bases from J, leaving 13 bases between. The germline V gene has CDR1 GTSNPN and CDR2 SVGIG (reference sequence). This CDR3 spans 15 amino acids. CDR3 DNA sequence: TGTGCCTGGAGCAATACCGGGGACACTAATGAAAAACTGTTTTTT. It specifies CAWSNTGDTNEKLFF.

In its sample, this clonotype was seen a few times. This sequence joins TRBV13 and TRBJ2-6, with unresolved D. Germline assignment: CDR1 PRHDT and CDR2 FYEKMQ (reference sequence). Trimming took off 3 bases at V and 2 bases at J, with 8 bases between the two ends. The CDR3 totals 15 residues. This chain's CDR3 is CASSFSGAGANVLTF. DNA for the CDR3: TGTGCCAGCAGCTTCTCAGGAGCTGGGGCCAACGTCCTGACTTTC. The full variable domain, rest sourced from reference TRBV13 and TRBJ2-6, is AAGVIQSPRHLIKEKRETATLKCYPIPRHDTVYWYQQGPGQDPQFLISFYEKMQSDKGSIPDRFSAQQFSDYHSELNMSSLELGDSALYFCASSFSGAGANVLTFGAGSRLTVL.

The chain employs TRBV9 and TRBJ1-1; D gene uncertain. Trimming left V 2 bases short and J 1 base short, with 9 bases between. CDR3 length: 14 amino acids. Germline V gives CDR1 SGDLS, CDR2 YYNGEE. DNA of the CDR3: TGTGCCAGCAGCGTGAAGGGAGGGAACACTGAAGCTTTCTTT. As protein: CASSVKGGNTEAFF.

This clonotype was seen a handful of times. The V gene is TRBV15, the J gene TRBJ1-4; 7 nucleotides align to TRBD1. The length of the CDR3 is 15 residues. J lost 3 bases, V lost 1 base, and 2 bases had no gene match. Germline lookup yields CDR1 LNHNV and CDR2 YYDKDF (reference sequence). The CDR3 nucleotides read TGTGCCACCAGCAGAGCGGGGACAGCTAATGAAAAACTGTTTTTT. Protein sequence: CATSRAGTANEKLFF.

This clonotype was counted ten times or more. The chain is built from TRBV20-1 and TRBJ1-4, with D maybe TRBD1 (5 bases). Germline V gene sequence: CDR1 DFQATT, CDR2 SNEGSKA (reference sequence). V was trimmed by 0 bases and J by 6 bases, leaving 20 bases between them. The CDR3 runs 17 residues. CDR3 loop: CSARDWGTSTYHEKLFF. CDR3 DNA sequence: TGCAGTGCTAGAGATTGGGGCACCTCCACCTACCATGAAAAACTGTTTTTT.

The chain links TRBV2 to TRBJ2-7; a possible D gene is TRBD1 (6 bases). The CDR3 spans 12 residues. CDR1 and CDR2 (germline): SNHLY, FYNNEI. V was cut by 4 bases and J by 3 bases, with 7 bases left in between. Here the CDR3 reads CASSGRGYEQYF. The CDR3 nucleotides read TGTGCCAGCAGTGGCAGGGGCTACGAGCAGTACTTC.

This CDR3 is CASSIRAGGHEQYF. In DNA, the CDR3 is TGTGCCAGTAGTATACGAGCGGGGGGCCACGAGCAGTACTTC. The rearrangement links TRBV19 to TRBJ2-7; 9 nucleotides align to TRBD2. The length of the CDR3 is 14 residues. The germline V gene encodes CDR1 LNHDA and CDR2 SQIVND (reference sequence). V lost 2 bases and J lost 5; bases outside the gene matches: 4.

The table lists this clonotype with many counts. This chain uses TRBV7-6 with TRBJ1-1, with 7 bases fitting TRBD1. Germline trimming cut 5 bases from V and 4 bases from J; bases unmatched to any gene: 10. In germline, CDR1 is SGHVS, CDR2 FNYEAQ. This CDR3 is 15 amino acids long. The CDR3 coding sequence is TGTGCCAGCAGCCGAAACCCAGGGGGTAGCACTGAAGCTTTCTTT. Translating gives CASSRNPGGSTEAFF.

This clonotype was counted many times. This chain uses TRBV5-5 with TRBJ1-6; the match to TRBD1 covers 8 bases. The V gene end was trimmed by 4 bases and the J gene end by 8 bases; junction bases not matched to a gene: 2. The germline gives CDR1 SGHKS, CDR2 YYEKEE (reference sequence). This CDR3 contains 13 residues. The CDR3 DNA reads TGTGCCAGCAGCCCGACAGGGGATTCACCCCTCCACTTT. It specifies CASSPTGDSPLHF.

This clonotype was detected many times. The chain uses TRBV27 and TRBJ2-5, with unresolved D. V was trimmed by 5 bases and J by 5 bases, leaving 12 bases between them. CDR1 and CDR2 (germline): MNHEY, SMNVEV (reference sequence). This CDR3 region has 13 residues. The CDR3 nucleotides read TGTGCCAGCAGTCTACGTAGTGTGGAGACCCAGTACTTC. Its translation is CASSLRSVETQYF.

This clonotype has just a few counts. At one end the junction does not follow the germline gene, possibly because of a read error. The rearrangement joins TRBV28 to TRBJ2-5; TRBD2 agrees at 10 bases. CDR1 and CDR2 (germline): MDHEN, SYDVKM. The CDR3 length is 16 residues. The CDR3 sequence is CASSLPAGLAEESQYF. CDR3 nucleotide sequence: TGTGCCAGCAGTCTCCCAGCCGGACTAGCGGAAGAGTCCCAGTACTTC.

This clonotype was counted many times. The J gene is TRBJ2-2, the V gene TRBV6-1, with 7 bases fitting TRBD1. This CDR3 spans 14 amino acids. From germline, CDR1 is MNHNS and CDR2 SASEGT. V shed 4 bases, J shed 7 bases, and the junction held 6 bases outside the gene matches. CDR3 loop: CASSATGRLGELFF. The CDR3 bases are TGTGCCAGCAGTGCGACAGGGCGTCTCGGGGAGCTGTTTTTT.